A single sample is the source of the 27 T cell receptor beta chains below, sequenced in a study of blood T cells in healthy people across ages. A second PCR, run for about 7 to 12 cycles, used a sample-barcoded 5' primer plus a J-beta primer mix. TCRdb reanalysed the 5' RACE reads using MiXCR and keeps one entry per CDR3 protein. Among more than 650,000 distinct CDR3 sequences listed, more than 25% were seen once. This sample was shared with a second study, whose subject was T cells of mothers and their children.

The specimen sequenced was blood. The receptors shown here come from a boy aged 5-17 years in good health.

Ten or more counts support this clonotype. The rearrangement links TRBV4-2 to TRBJ2-7; no clear D gene. Trimming removed 0 bases at V and 2 bases at J, with 11 bases between. The CDR3 has 15 amino acids. Germline CDR1 and CDR2: LGHNA and YNFKEQ. CDR3 amino acids: CASSQESTPTYEQYF. The CDR3, as DNA: TGTGCCAGCAGCCAAGAGAGCACCCCTACCTACGAGCAGTACTTC.

This chain uses TRBV6-5 with TRBJ2-5; D is possibly TRBD1 (5 bases). Trimming left V 0 bases short and J 1 base short, with 12 bases between. The CDR3 extends over 16 amino acids. Germline CDR1 reads MNHEY; CDR2 reads SVGAGI. The CDR3 sequence is CASSYSAGLGQETQYF. The CDR3 DNA reads TGTGCCAGCAGTTACTCCGCAGGGTTGGGCCAAGAGACCCAGTACTTC.

This clonotype was detected only a few times. This chain connects TRBV12-3 or TRBV12-4 to TRBJ1-2; 8 nucleotides match TRBD1. The CDR3 is made up of 14 amino acids. The J segment lost 3 bases and the V segment lost 6 bases, leaving 6 bases of the junction unmatched. This chain's CDR3 is CASRPTGGDYGYTF. The CDR3 DNA sequence: TGTGCCAGCAGACCCACAGGGGGGGACTATGGCTACACCTTC.

The V and J genes are TRBV6-1 and TRBJ2-1; D remains unclear. CDR1 and CDR2 (germline): MNHNS, SASEGT. The CDR3 has 16 residues. V was clipped by 5 bases and J by 0 bases, with 14 bases between them. The CDR3 DNA sequence: TGTGCCAGCAGTTCCCTACCGGCGTACTCCTACAATGAGCAGTTCTTC. Protein sequence: CASSSLPAYSYNEQFF.

The CDR3 region has the DNA TGTGCCAGTAGTATAGCCCGACAGGCGACTAACTATGGCTACACCTTC. It yields the protein CASSIARQATNYGYTF. J is TRBJ1-2 and V is TRBV19, with D possibly TRBD1 on 6 matching bases. The ends were cut back, 1 base at V and 0 bases at J, with 12 bases in the middle. There are 16 residues in the CDR3. From germline, CDR1 is LNHDA and CDR2 SQIVND (reference sequence).

There are a few counts of this clonotype. This chain links TRBV10-3 with TRBJ1-5; D is possibly TRBD1 (6 bases). CDR3 length equals 15 residues. Trimming removed 0 bases from V and 8 bases from J, with 14 bases in between. CDR1 is ENHRY and CDR2 is SYGVKD in the germline V gene. The chain's CDR3 is CAISESQGRGKPQHF. CDR3 coding DNA: TGTGCCATCAGTGAGTCGCAGGGCAGGGGAAAGCCCCAGCATTTT.

This clonotype was observed a handful of times. This sequence joins TRBV5-5 and TRBJ2-6; D is uncertain. V was shortened by 4 bases and J by 2 bases, with 7 bases between the two germline ends. This CDR3 comprises 14 residues. Germline assignment: CDR1 SGHKS and CDR2 YYEKEE (reference sequence). The CDR3 spells CASSPLTGANVLTF. The CDR3 nucleotides are TGTGCCAGCAGCCCCCTCACTGGGGCCAACGTCCTGACTTTC.

This clonotype has just a few counts. The gene calls are TRBV3-1 and TRBJ2-5; tentative D call: TRBD2 (5 bases). Trimming cost V 1 base and J 7 bases, with 7 bases left between them. The CDR3 is 12 amino acids. CDR1 is LGHDT and CDR2 is YNNKEL in the germline V gene (reference sequence). DNA for the CDR3: TGTGCCAGCAGCCAAGGCCGGGGGACCCAGTACTTC. Residues: CASSQGRGTQYF.

In this sample, this clonotype turned up a few times. This chain joins TRBV5-1 and TRBJ2-5, with 8 bases that match TRBD2. Trimming removed 4 bases from V and 6 bases from J; junction bases left unmatched: 5. The CDR3 sequence is 13 residues long. The V gene's germline CDR1 is SGHRS and CDR2 YFSETQ. Here the CDR3 reads CASSLGGAQTQYF. The CDR3 nucleotides are TGCGCCAGCAGCCTCGGGGGGGCCCAGACCCAGTACTTC.

This rearrangement joins TRBV4-2 to TRBJ2-3; D is unresolved. This CDR3 is built from 15 residues. Germline assignment: CDR1 LGHNA and CDR2 YNFKEQ. The V gene lost 4 bases and the J gene lost 3 bases, with 14 bases spanning the gap. The CDR3 loop is CASSLDRPRTDTQYF. The CDR3, as DNA: TGTGCCAGCAGCCTCGACCGGCCGAGGACAGATACGCAGTATTTT.

The table lists this clonotype with a few counts. V gene TRBV12-3 or TRBV12-4 combines with J gene TRBJ2-7, with D perhaps TRBD2 (5 bases). The CDR3 has 16 residues. The V end was cut by 7 bases, the J end by 2 bases, with 21 bases between. The CDR3 protein is CASTRSSGSKPYEQYF. The CDR3 coding sequence is TGTGCCAGCACTAGGTCGTCGGGGAGCAAGCCCTACGAGCAGTACTTC.

As to this clonotype: The junction departs from germline at one end; a sequencing error may be responsible. The chain recombines TRBV28 with TRBJ2-1, with D hard to call. The CDR3 is 12 amino acids. Germline CDR1 reads MDHEN; CDR2 reads SYDVKM. The CDR3 DNA follows: TGTGCCAGCACCTCCATCGGCCTAGTGTTTTACTTC. Protein sequence: CASTSIGLVFYF.

This clonotype was seen a few times. The V gene is TRBV4-2, the J gene TRBJ1-1; possibly TRBD1 for D (6 bases). Germline-derived CDR1 and CDR2 are LGHNA and YNFKEQ. This CDR3 region has 21 residues. Trimming pared 2 bases from V and 3 bases from J, leaving 31 bases between. CDR3 in amino acids: CASSQNYPAWTDRQTYTEAFF. The CDR3 DNA reads as TGTGCCAGCAGCCAAAACTATCCGGCCTGGACAGACCGACAAACCTACACTGAAGCTTTCTTT.

The chain has TRBV4-3 and TRBJ2-7, with D perhaps assigned TRBD1 or TRBD2 (5 bases each). CDR1 is LGHNA and CDR2 is YSLEER in the germline V gene. Trimming cost V 4 bases and J 6 bases, with 22 bases left between them. The CDR3 spans 16 residues. DNA of the CDR3: TGCGCCAGCAGCCTAGGTCGGCAGGGACCTCTGGGCGAGCAGTACTTC. It encodes CASSLGRQGPLGEQYF.

The V call is TRBV5-1, the J call TRBJ2-1; D is uncertain. V dropped 1 base and J dropped 7 bases, with 15 bases sitting between them. Germline assignment: CDR1 SGHRS and CDR2 YFSETQ. The CDR3 is 15 amino acids. DNA of the CDR3: TGCGCCAGCAGCTTGTCAGGCCAGATCCTTAATGAGCAGTTCTTC. Protein: CASSLSGQILNEQFF.

Only a few counts were recorded for this clonotype. The junction differs from germline at one of its ends, possibly a read error. V usage is TRBV29-1 and J usage is TRBJ1-1; 7 nucleotides line up with TRBD1. This CDR3 is built from 15 residues. Germline values: CDR1 SQVTM, CDR2 ANQGSEA. In DNA, the CDR3 is TGCAGCGTTGAAGGACAGGGAACCCTAAACACTGAAGTTTTCTTT. Amino acid sequence: CSVEGQGTLNTEVFF. Filled out from reference TRBV29-1 and TRBJ1-1, the complete variable domain reads SAVISQKPSRDICQRGTSLTIQCQVDSQVTMMFWYRQQPGQSLTLIATANQGSEATYESGFVIDKFPISRPNLTFSTLTVSNMSPEDSSIYLCSVEGQGTLNTEVFFGQGTRLTVV.

The V call is TRBV29-1, the J call TRBJ2-5, with a tentative D call TRBD1 (6 bases). This CDR3 is built from 13 residues. V shed 3 bases and J shed 2 bases, with 10 bases lying between them. Germline assignment: CDR1 SQVTM and CDR2 ANQGSEA. The CDR3 region is CSVDPGTQETQYF. The CDR3 DNA follows: TGCAGCGTTGATCCAGGGACACAAGAGACCCAGTACTTC.

The rearrangement uses TRBV2 and TRBJ2-7; D is undetermined. The germline gives CDR1 SNHLY, CDR2 FYNNEI. V was clipped by 6 bases and J by 0 bases, with 9 bases between them. This CDR3 contains 13 residues. The CDR3: CASRFRSSYEQYF. CDR3 sequence (DNA): TGTGCCAGCAGGTTCAGGAGCTCCTACGAGCAGTACTTC.

This clonotype appeared a few times. V is TRBV7-9 and J is TRBJ1-2; D remains unclear. Germline values: CDR1 SEHNR, CDR2 FQNEAQ (reference sequence). This CDR3 spans 13 amino acids. The V and J ends lost 0 bases and 8 bases respectively, with 10 bases between them. The CDR3 region has the DNA TGTGCCAGCAGCTTAGCGACGGCGATCGGCTACACCTTC. Its protein product is CASSLATAIGYTF.

As regards this clonotype: An end of the junction differs from the germline gene, which may be a read error. This chain joins TRBV18 and TRBJ1-1; TRBD1 aligns across 7 bases. The CDR3 covers 13 residues. The germline CDR1 and CDR2 sequences are KGHSH and LQKENI. As DNA, the CDR3 is TGTGCCAGCTCATTACAGGGGAACGCTGAAGCTTTCTTT. Its protein is CASSLQGNAEAFF.

The genes are TRBV3-1 and TRBJ1-4; D gene uncertain. The CDR3 is 15 amino acids. Trimming stripped 3 bases from V and 0 bases from J, with 8 bases between. The germline gives CDR1 LGHDT, CDR2 YNNKEL (reference sequence). CDR3 bases: TGTGCCAGCAGCCAGATGCAGGCAACTAATGAAAAACTGTTTTTT. Translated: CASSQMQATNEKLFF.

V is TRBV6-1 and J is TRBJ2-6, with D perhaps matching TRBD1 (7 bases). The germline V and J ends were trimmed by 2 bases and 0 bases, with 14 bases remaining between them. The germline V gene has CDR1 MNHNS and CDR2 SASEGT. The CDR3 has 18 amino acids. The CDR3 loop is CASSESQGGLSGANVLTF. As DNA, the CDR3 is TGTGCCAGCAGTGAATCTCAGGGGGGCCTCTCTGGGGCCAACGTCCTGACTTTC.

This chain uses TRBV18 with TRBJ2-7; 11 bases agree with TRBD2. CDR3 length equals 15 residues. V lost 5 bases to trimming and J lost 0 bases; unmatched junction nucleotides: 3. Germline values: CDR1 KGHSH, CDR2 LQKENI. The DNA of the CDR3 is TGTGCCAGCTCATTGACTAGCGGGAACTCCTACGAGCAGTACTTC. Protein product: CASSLTSGNSYEQYF.

The rearrangement links TRBV7-9 to TRBJ2-5, with D perhaps being TRBD1 or TRBD2 (5 bases each). The J call may be mistaken, given a closer DNA end match to TRBJ2-7. The CDR3 length is 14 residues. Germline V CDR1 and CDR2: SEHNR, FQNEAQ (reference sequence). CDR3 bases: TGTGCCAGCAGCACCGGGACCGGCGGCCACGAGCAGTACTTC. This translates into CASSTGTGGHEQYF.

The V and J genes are TRBV29-1 and TRBJ2-5; 8 nucleotides line up with TRBD1. V lost 5 bases and J lost 3; bases outside the gene matches: 8. Germline values: CDR1 SQVTM, CDR2 ANQGSEA. The length of the CDR3 is 14 residues. The CDR3 region is CSVPPGGREETQYF. CDR3 DNA: TGCAGCGTTCCCCCAGGGGGCAGGGAAGAGACCCAGTACTTC. Complete variable domain (other parts from reference TRBV29-1 and TRBJ2-5): SAVISQKPSRDICQRGTSLTIQCQVDSQVTMMFWYRQQPGQSLTLIATANQGSEATYESGFVIDKFPISRPNLTFSTLTVSNMSPEDSSIYLCSVPPGGREETQYFGPGTRLLVL.

This clonotype appeared a few times. The CDR3 loop reads CASSQVRGLTGANVLTF. In nucleotides, the CDR3 is TGCGCCAGCAGCCAAGTGAGGGGGCTGACTGGGGCCAACGTCCTGACTTTC. This chain links TRBV4-1 with TRBJ2-6; 7 nucleotides match TRBD1. The ends lost 1 base at V and 2 bases at J; junction bases unmatched: 5. The CDR3 covers 17 residues. The germline V gene has CDR1 MGHRA and CDR2 YSYEKL.

The chain couples TRBV9 to TRBJ2-2; TRBD2 agrees at 10 bases. Germline CDR1 reads SGDLS; CDR2 reads YYNGEE. The CDR3 has 17 amino acids. The J segment lost 0 bases and the V segment lost 4 bases, leaving 6 bases of the junction unmatched. The CDR3 spells CASSPRLAGANTGELFF. The CDR3 DNA reads TGTGCCAGCAGCCCAAGACTAGCGGGCGCGAACACCGGGGAGCTGTTTTTT.